The sequence of this T cell receptor beta chain was determined in a study of long-term antiretroviral therapy in people with HIV. Study conclusions and caveats: The study found that diversity rose after ART but stayed below transplant donor controls.

On this clone itself: Its antigen is still unknown.

The CDR3 runs to 13 residues. Germline assignment: CDR1 SGHVS and CDR2 FNYEAQ. V gave up 3 bases and J gave up 1 base, with 6 bases separating them. Researchers report immunoSEQ v3.0 was run at survey level. TCRdb's table, derived via immunoSEQ multiplex PCR, lists solely in-frame clones and lacks some. This sample has some 35,000 clones, with about 94% found just once. The J gene is TRBJ1-1, the V gene TRBV7-6; D is unclear. This TCR was sampled from a woman in her 50s with HIV. The source material was unsorted PBMCs, sampled around 5 years after starting antiretroviral therapy. CDR3 nucleotides: TGTGCCAGCAGCTTGTTACAGAACACTGAAGCTTTCTTT. This translates into CASSLLQNTEAFF.